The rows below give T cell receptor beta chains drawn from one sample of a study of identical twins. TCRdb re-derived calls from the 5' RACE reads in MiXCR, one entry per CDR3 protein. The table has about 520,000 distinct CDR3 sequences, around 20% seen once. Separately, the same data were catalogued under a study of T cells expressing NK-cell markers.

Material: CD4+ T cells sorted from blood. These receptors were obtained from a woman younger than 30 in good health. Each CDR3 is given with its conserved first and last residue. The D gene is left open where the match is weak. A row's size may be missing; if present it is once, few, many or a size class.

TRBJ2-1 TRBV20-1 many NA TGCAGTGCTAAAGACCTCTCCTACAATGAGCAGTTCTTC CSAKDLSYNEQFF
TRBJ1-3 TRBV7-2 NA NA TGTGCCAGCAGCGCTAGGCCGGGCTCCGGAAACACCATATATTTT CASSARPGSGNTIYF
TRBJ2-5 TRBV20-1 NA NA TGCAGTGCTAGCCGGGACCCCACGCAGGAGACCCAGTACTTC CSASRDPTQETQYF
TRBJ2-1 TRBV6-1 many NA TGTGCCAGCAGGCCCAGCAGGGACTCCTACAATGAGCAGTTCTTC CASRPSRDSYNEQFF
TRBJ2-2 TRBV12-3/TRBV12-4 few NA TGTGCCAGCAGTTTTTCTGGGCTCGGCACCGGGGAGCTGTTTTTT CASSFSGLGTGELFF
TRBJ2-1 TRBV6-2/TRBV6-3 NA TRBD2 TGTGCCAGTAGGACTAGCGGGAGAGGCATGGGTGAGCAGTTCTTC CASRTSGRGMGEQFF
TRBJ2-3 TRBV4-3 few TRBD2 TGCGCCAGCAGCCGTTTAGCGGGAGCCGCCACAGATACGCAGTATTTT CASSRLAGAATDTQYF
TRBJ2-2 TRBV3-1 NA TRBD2 TGTGCCTGCAGCCAGGGGACTAGCGGGGGAAGCACCGGGGAGCTGTTTTTT CACSQGTSGGSTGELFF
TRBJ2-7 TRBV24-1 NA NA TGTGCCACCAGTGCCCGGGATCGAGGCTACGAGCAGTACTTC CATSARDRGYEQYF
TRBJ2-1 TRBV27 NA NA TGTGCCAGCAGTTTGAGGGGGGTCTCCTACAATGAGCAGTTCTTC CASSLRGVSYNEQFF
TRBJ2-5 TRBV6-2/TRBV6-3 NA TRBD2 TGTGCCAGCAGGCCCCGGATAGCGGGTCGACTAGAAGAGACCCAGTACTTC CASRPRIAGRLEETQYF
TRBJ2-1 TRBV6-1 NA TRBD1 TGTGCCAGCAGCCCTCGGGACAGGTACAATGAGCAGTTCTTC CASSPRDRYNEQFF
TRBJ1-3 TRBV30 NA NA TGTGCCTGGAAGCTCCCCTCTGGAAACACCATATATTTT CAWKLPSGNTIYF
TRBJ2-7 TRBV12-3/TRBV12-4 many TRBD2 TGTGCCAGCAGTCCTAGGACTAGCGGGAGGGGTTTTCTAGTCGAGCAGTACTTC CASSPRTSGRGFLVEQYF
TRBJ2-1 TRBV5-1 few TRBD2 TGCGCCAGCAGCTCCCTGGCTACACTAGCGGGGGGCCCAAAGTTCTTC CASSSLATLAGGPKFF
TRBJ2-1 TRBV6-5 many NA TGTGCCAGCAGTTACTTGGGGAATGAGCAGTTCTTC CASSYLGNEQFF
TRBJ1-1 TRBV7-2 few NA TGTGCCAGCAGCTTAGCGTGGACAACGCCGAACACTGAAGCTTTCTTT CASSLAWTTPNTEAFF
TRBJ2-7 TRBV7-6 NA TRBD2 TGTGCCAGCAGCTTCGGACTAGCGGGGGGACACGAGCAGTACTTC CASSFGLAGGHEQYF
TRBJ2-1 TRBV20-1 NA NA TGCAGTGCGTCCCGGGGGGCTAGGGATAATGAGCAGTTCTTC CSASRGARDNEQFF
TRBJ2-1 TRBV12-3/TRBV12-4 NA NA TGTGCCAGCAGCCCCCTTACAGGGTTCAATGAGCAGTTCTTC CASSPLTGFNEQFF
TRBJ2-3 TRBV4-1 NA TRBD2 TGCGCCAGCAGCCAAAGACTAGCGGGAGCAGATACGCAGTATTTT CASSQRLAGADTQYF
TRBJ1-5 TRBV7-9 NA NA TGTGCCAGCAGCTTAGGAGCGGGGGACAGCAATCAGCCCCAGCATTTT CASSLGAGDSNQPQHF
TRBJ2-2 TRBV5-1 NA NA TGCGCCAGCAGCTTGGCCACAGGGCGGGGGCTAAGAACCGGGGAGCTGTTTTTT CASSLATGRGLRTGELFF
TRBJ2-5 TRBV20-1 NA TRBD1 TGCAGTGCTATAGACAGGGGGCTTGTCGAGACCCAGTACTTC CSAIDRGLVETQYF
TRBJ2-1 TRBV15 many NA TGTGCCACCAGCAGCCTCCCCCCAGGGAGCTACAATGAGCAGTTCTTC CATSSLPPGSYNEQFF
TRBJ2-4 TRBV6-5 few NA TGTGCCAGCAGTTCCCCCCTTAGTCTAGCCAAAAACATTCAGTACTTC CASSSPLSLAKNIQYF
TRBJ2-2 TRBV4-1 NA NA TGCGCCAGCAGCCAAGACCCCGCGGCATTCGGGGAGCTGTTTTTT CASSQDPAAFGELFF
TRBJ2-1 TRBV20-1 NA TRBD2 TGCAGTGCAAAGTCCCCTCGACTAGCGGGTATTGAGCAGTTCTTC CSAKSPRLAGIEQFF
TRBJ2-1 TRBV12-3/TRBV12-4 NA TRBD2 TGTGCCAGCAGTCCAGCGGGAGATGTCCTCAATGAGCAGTTCTTC CASSPAGDVLNEQFF
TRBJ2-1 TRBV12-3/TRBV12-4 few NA TGTGCCAGCAGTTTTGACAGGACAAACAATGAGCAGTTCTTC CASSFDRTNNEQFF
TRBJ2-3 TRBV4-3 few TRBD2 TGCGCCAGCAGCCAAGATCTAACTAGCGGAGGTAGCACAGATACGCAGTATTTT CASSQDLTSGGSTDTQYF
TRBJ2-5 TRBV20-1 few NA TGCAGTGCTAGTTATCCCGGACAGATACAAGAGACCCAGTACTTC CSASYPGQIQETQYF
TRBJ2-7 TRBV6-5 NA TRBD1 TGTGCCAGCAGTTACCGGACAGGCTACGAGCAGTACTTC CASSYRTGYEQYF
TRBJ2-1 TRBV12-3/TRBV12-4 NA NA TGTGCCAGCAGTTTCGGTCAGATTGAGCAGTTCTTC CASSFGQIEQFF
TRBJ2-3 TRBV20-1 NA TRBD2 TGCAGTGCTAGGGCACTAGCGGGGGGGCGCAATACGCAGTATTTT CSARALAGGRNTQYF